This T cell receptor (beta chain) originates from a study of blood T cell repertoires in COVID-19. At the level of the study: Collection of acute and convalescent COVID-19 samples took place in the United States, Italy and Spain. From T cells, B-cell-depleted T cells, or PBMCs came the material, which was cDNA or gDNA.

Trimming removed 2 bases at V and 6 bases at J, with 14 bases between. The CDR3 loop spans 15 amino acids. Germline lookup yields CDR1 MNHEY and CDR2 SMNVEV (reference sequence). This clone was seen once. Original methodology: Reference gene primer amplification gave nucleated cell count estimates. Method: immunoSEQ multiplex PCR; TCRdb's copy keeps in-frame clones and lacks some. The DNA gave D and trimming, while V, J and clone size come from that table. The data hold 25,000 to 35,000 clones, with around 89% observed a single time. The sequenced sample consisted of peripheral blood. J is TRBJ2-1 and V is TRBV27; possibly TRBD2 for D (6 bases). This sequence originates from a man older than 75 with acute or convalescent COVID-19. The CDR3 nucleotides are TGTGCCAGCAGTTTACGGGGGAACCTTCTCAATGAGCAGTTCTTC. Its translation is CASSLRGNLLNEQFF.